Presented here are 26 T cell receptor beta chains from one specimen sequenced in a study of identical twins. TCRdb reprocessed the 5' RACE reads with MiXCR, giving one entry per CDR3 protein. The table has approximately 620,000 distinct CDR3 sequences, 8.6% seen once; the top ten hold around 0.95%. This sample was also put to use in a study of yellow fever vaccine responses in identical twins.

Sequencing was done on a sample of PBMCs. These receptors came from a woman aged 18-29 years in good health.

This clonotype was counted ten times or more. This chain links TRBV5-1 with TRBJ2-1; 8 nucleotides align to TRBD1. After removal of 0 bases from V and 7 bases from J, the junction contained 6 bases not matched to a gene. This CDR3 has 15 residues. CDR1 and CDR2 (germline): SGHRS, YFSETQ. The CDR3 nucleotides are TGCGCCAGCAGCTTGGGGCAGGGGGCGCCGAATGAGCAGTTCTTC. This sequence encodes CASSLGQGAPNEQFF. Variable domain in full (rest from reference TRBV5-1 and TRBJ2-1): KAGVTQTPRYLIKTRGQQVTLSCSPISGHRSVSWYQQTPGQGLQFLFEYFSETQRNKGNFPGRFSGRQFSNSRSEMNVSTLELGDSALYLCASSLGQGAPNEQFFGPGTRLTVL.

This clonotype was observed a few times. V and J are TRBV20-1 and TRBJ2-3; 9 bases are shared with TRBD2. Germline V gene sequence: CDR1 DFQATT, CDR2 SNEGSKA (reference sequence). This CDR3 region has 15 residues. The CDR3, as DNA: TGCGGGGCGGGAGGGCCTACTTTAAACACAGATACGCAGTATTTT. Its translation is CGAGGPTLNTDTQYF.

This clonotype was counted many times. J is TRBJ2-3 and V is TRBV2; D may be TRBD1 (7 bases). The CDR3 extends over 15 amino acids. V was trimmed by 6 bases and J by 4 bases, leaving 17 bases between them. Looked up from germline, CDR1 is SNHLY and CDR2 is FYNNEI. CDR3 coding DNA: TGTGCCAGCAGGGCCTACAGGGGACTCTCAGATACGCAGTATTTT. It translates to CASRAYRGLSDTQYF.

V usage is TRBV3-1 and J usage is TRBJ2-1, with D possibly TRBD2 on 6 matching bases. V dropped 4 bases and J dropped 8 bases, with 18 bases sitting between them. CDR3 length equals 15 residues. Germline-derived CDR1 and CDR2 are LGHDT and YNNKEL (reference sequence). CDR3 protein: CASSLTSWIMYEQFF. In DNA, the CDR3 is TGTGCCAGCAGCCTCACTAGCTGGATCATGTATGAGCAGTTCTTC.

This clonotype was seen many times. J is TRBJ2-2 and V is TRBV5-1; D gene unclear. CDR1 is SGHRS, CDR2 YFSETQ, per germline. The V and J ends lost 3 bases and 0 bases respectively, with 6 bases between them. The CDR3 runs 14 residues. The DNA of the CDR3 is TGCGCCAGCAGCTCCTCTTCGAACACCGGGGAGCTGTTTTTT. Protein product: CASSSSSNTGELFF. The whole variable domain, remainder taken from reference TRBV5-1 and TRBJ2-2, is KAGVTQTPRYLIKTRGQQVTLSCSPISGHRSVSWYQQTPGQGLQFLFEYFSETQRNKGNFPGRFSGRQFSNSRSEMNVSTLELGDSALYLCASSSSSNTGELFFGEGSRLTVL.

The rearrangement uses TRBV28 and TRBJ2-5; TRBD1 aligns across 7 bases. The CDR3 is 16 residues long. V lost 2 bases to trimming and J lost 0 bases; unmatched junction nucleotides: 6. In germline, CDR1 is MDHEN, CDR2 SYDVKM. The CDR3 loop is CASSLPRGQYQETQYF. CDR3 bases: TGTGCCAGCAGTTTACCCCGGGGACAGTACCAAGAGACCCAGTACTTC. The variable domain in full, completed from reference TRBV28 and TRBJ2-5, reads DVKVTQSSRYLVKRTGEKVFLECVQDMDHENMFWYRQDPGLGLRLIYFSYDVKMKEKGDIPEGYSVSREKKERFSLILESASTNQTSMYLCASSLPRGQYQETQYFGPGTRLLVL.

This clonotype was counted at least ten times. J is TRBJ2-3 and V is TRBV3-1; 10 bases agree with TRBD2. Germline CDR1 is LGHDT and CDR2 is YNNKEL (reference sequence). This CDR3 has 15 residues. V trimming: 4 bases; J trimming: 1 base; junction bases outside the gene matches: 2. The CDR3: CASSPLAGRTDTQYF. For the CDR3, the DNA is TGTGCCAGCAGCCCACTAGCGGGGCGCACAGATACGCAGTATTTT.

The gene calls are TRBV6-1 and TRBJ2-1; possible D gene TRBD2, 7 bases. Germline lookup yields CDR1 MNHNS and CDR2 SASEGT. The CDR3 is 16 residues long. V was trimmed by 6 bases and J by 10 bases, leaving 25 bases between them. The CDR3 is CASRSLRGSAQGEQFF. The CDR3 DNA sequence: TGTGCCAGCAGGTCACTTCGCGGGAGTGCGCAGGGGGAGCAGTTCTTC.

The CDR3 is CASSPMGGPLYEQYF. DNA of the CDR3: TGTGCCAGCAGCCCCATGGGAGGTCCGCTCTACGAGCAGTACTTC. This rearrangement joins TRBV3-1 to TRBJ2-7; weak D call: TRBD2 (6 bases). Germline V gene lookup returns CDR1 LGHDT and CDR2 YNNKEL (reference sequence). V gave up 4 bases and J gave up 3 bases, with 16 bases separating them. CDR3 length equals 15 residues.

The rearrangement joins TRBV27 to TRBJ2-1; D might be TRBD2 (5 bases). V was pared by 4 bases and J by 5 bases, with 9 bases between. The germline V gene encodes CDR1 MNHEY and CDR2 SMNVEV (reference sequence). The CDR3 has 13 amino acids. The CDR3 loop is CASSSVAHNEQFF. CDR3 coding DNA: TGTGCCAGCAGTTCCGTAGCGCACAATGAGCAGTTCTTC.

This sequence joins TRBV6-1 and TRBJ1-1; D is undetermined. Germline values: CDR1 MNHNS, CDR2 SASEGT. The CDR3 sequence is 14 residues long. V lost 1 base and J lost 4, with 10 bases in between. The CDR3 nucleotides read TGTGCCAGCAGTGAAGTCGGCAAGACCACTGAAGCTTTCTTT. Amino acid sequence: CASSEVGKTTEAFF.

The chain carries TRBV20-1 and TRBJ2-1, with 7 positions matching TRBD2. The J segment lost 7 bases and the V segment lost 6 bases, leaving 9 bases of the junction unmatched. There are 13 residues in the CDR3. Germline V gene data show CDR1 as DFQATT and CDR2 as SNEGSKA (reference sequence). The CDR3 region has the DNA TGCAGTGCGGAGCGCGGGAGTCGGAATGAGCAGTTCTTC. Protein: CSAERGSRNEQFF.

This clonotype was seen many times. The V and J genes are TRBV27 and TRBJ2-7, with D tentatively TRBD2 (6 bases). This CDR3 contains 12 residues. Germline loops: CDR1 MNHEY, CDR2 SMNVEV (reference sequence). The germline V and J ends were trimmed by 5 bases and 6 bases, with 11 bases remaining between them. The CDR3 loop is CASSAQGGEQYF. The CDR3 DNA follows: TGTGCCAGCAGTGCCCAGGGAGGCGAGCAGTACTTC.

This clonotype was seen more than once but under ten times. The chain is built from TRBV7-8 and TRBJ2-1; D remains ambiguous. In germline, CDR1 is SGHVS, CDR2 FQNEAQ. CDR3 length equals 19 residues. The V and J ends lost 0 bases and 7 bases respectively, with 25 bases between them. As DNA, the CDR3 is TGTGCCAGCAGCTTAGCGTTGACGTTAGTACCAAAAAGGCTGAATGAGCAGTTCTTC. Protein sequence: CASSLALTLVPKRLNEQFF.

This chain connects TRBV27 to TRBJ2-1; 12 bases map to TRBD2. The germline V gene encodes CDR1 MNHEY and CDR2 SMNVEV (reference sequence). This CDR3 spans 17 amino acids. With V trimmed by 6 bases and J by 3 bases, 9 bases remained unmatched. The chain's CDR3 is CASRPLAGGQNYNEQFF. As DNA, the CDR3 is TGTGCCAGCAGACCACTAGCGGGGGGCCAAAACTACAATGAGCAGTTCTTC.

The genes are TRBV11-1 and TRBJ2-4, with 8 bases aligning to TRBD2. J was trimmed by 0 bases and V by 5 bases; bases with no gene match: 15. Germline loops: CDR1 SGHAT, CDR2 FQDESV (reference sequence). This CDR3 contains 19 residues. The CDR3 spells CASSPHLGGLAGAKNIQYF. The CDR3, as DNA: TGTGCCAGCAGCCCCCATTTGGGGGGGCTAGCGGGAGCCAAAAACATTCAGTACTTC.

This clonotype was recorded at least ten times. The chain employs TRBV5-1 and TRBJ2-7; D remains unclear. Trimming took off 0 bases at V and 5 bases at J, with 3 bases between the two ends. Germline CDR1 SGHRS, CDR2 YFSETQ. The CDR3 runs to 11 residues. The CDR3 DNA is TGCGCCAGCAGCTTGGACCACGAGCAGTACTTC. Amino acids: CASSLDHEQYF.

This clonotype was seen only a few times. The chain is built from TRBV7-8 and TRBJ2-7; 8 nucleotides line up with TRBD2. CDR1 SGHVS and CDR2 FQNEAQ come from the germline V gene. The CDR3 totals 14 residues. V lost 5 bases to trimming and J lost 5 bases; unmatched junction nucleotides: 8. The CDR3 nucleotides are TGTGCCAGCAGCCCGGGAGGGAGCGGGAACGAGCAGTACTTC. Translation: CASSPGGSGNEQYF.

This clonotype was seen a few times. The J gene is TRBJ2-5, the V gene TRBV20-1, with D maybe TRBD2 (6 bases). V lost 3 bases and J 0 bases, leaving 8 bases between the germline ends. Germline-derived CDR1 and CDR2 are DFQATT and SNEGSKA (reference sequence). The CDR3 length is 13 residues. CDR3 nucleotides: TGCAGTGCTAGGGGGACTGACCAAGAGACCCAGTACTTC. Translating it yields CSARGTDQETQYF.

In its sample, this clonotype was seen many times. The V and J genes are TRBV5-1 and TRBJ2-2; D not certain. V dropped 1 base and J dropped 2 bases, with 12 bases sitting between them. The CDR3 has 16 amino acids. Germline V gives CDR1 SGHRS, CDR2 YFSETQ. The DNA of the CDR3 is TGCGCCAGCAGCTTGCCCTCCGGGCTCAACACCGGGGAGCTGTTTTTT. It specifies CASSLPSGLNTGELFF.

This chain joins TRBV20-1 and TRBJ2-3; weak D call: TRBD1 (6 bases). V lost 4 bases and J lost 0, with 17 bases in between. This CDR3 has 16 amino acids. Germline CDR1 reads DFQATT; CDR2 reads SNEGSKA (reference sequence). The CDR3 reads CSAIPNTGKSTDTQYF. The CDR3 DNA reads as TGCAGTGCTATACCGAACACAGGGAAAAGCACAGATACGCAGTATTTT.

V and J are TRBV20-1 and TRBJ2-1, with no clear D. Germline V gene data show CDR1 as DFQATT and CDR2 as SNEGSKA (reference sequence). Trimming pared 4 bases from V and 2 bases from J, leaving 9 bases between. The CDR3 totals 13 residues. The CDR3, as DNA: TGCAGTGCTATTGAACACACCTACAATGAGCAGTTCTTC. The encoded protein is CSAIEHTYNEQFF.

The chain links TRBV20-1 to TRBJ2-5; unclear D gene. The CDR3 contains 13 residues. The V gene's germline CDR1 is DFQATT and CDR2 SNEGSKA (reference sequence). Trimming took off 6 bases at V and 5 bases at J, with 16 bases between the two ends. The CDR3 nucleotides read TGCAGTGCAACGGACGTAATGGGGGAGACCCAGTACTTC. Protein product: CSATDVMGETQYF.

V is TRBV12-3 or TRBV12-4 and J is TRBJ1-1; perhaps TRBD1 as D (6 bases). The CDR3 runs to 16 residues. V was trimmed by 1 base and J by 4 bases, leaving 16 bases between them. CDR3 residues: CASSLDAGAGSTEAFF. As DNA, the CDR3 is TGTGCCAGCAGTTTAGACGCAGGGGCAGGGAGCACTGAAGCTTTCTTT.

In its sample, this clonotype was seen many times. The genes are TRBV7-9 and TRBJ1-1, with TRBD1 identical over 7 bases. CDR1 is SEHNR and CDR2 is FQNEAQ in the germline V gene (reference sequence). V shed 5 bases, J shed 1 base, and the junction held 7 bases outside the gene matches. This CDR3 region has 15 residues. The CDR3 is CASSLLTGRNTEAFF. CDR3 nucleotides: TGTGCCAGCAGCCTATTGACAGGGCGGAACACTGAAGCTTTCTTT.

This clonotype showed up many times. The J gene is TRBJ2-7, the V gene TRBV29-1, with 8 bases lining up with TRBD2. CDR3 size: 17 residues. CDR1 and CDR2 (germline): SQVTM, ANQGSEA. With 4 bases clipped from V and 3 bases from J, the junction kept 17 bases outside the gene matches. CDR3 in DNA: TGCAGCGTTGCGGGCGCCCCTTCCGGGACTAGAATCTACGAGCAGTACTTC. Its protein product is CSVAGAPSGTRIYEQYF.